This note documents a single TCR beta chain sequence. A second roughly 7 to 11 cycle PCR used barcoded and J-beta primers. TCRdb ran MiXCR on the 5' RACE reads and lists one entry per CDR3 protein. This sample carries roughly 730,000 distinct CDR3 sequences, 56% of them seen once, and the ten largest clones take roughly 25%. These data originate in a study of blood T cells in healthy people across ages. This clonotype was sampled from a man aged 35 to 55 in good health. The specimen was blood.

CDR3 in DNA: TGTGCCAGCAGCCAAGCAGGGGATGGGAACATTCAGTACTTC. It codes for CASSQAGDGNIQYF. The J gene is TRBJ2-4, the V gene TRBV28; D may be TRBD1 (6 bases). CDR3 size: 14 residues. Looked up from germline, CDR1 is MDHEN and CDR2 is SYDVKM. V lost 6 bases to trimming and J lost 7 bases, with 16 bases between them.